The 8 T cell receptor beta chains given below trace back to one sample, sequenced in a study of STAT3 mutations in large granular lymphocyte leukemia. Study-wide points: In T-cell large granular lymphocyte leukemia, about half of patients showed multiple immunodominant subclonotypes.

Antigens of these TCRs are unknown. Sequencing was performed with immunoSEQ multiplex PCR; in TCRdb, only in-frame clones are kept and a portion is missing. The data contain several thousand clones, around nine tenths of them seen just once; the ten biggest clones take up about 81%. The source material was peripheral blood mononuclear cells. The receptors were sampled from an elderly man with T-cell large granular lymphocyte leukemia. Some clones in this sample may be carry-over from other donors' samples.

This chain connects TRBV19 to TRBJ1-5; 12 bases are a match to TRBD1. This CDR3 comprises 16 residues. Per germline, CDR1 LNHDA and CDR2 SQIVND (reference sequence). After removal of 3 bases from V and 6 bases from J, the junction contained 6 bases not matched to a gene. CDR3: CASSIPGQGARQPQHF. The CDR3 nucleotides are TGTGCCAGTAGTATTCCGGGACAGGGGGCTCGTCAGCCCCAGCATTTT.

The chain carries TRBV6-5 and TRBJ2-6; D unclear. The CDR3 length is 16 residues. V shed 4 bases and J shed 2 bases, with 12 bases lying between them. The germline V gene encodes CDR1 MNHEY and CDR2 SVGAGI. Here the CDR3 DNA reads TGTGCCAGCAGTTCTCCAGGAGCTGCTGGGGCCAACGTCCTGACTTTC. This translates into CASSSPGAAGANVLTF.

J is TRBJ1-6 and V is TRBV5-1; 8 bases map to TRBD1. This CDR3 is 15 amino acids long. Germline V lookup: CDR1 SGHRS, CDR2 YFSETQ. V lost 4 bases, J lost 5 bases, and 5 bases stayed unmatched. The DNA for the CDR3 is TGCGCCAGCAGCGTAAGACAGGGGAATAATTCACCCCTCCACTTT. It codes for CASSVRQGNNSPLHF.

The J gene is TRBJ2-7, the V gene TRBV15, with TRBD1 as a possible D gene (6 bases). Germline CDR1 is LNHNV and CDR2 is YYDKDF (reference sequence). Trimming left V 3 bases short and J 0 bases short, with 15 bases between. The CDR3 covers 16 residues. The CDR3 nucleotides are TGTGCCACCAGCAGGTACGGGACACAGAGCTCCTACGAGCAGTACTTC. The encoded protein is CATSRYGTQSSYEQYF.

This chain uses TRBV5-6 with TRBJ1-2; perhaps TRBD1 as D (6 bases). V was shortened by 4 bases and J by 2 bases, with 15 bases between the two germline ends. Germline lookup yields CDR1 SGHDT and CDR2 YYEEEE. This CDR3 comprises 15 residues. CDR3 bases: TGTGCCAGCAGCGAAGGATACAGGGCCAACTATGGCTACACCTTC. Its translation: CASSEGYRANYGYTF.

In its sample, this clone was seen once. The rearrangement uses TRBV27 and TRBJ2-7; D unclear. This CDR3 is 13 amino acids long. The germline gives CDR1 MNHEY, CDR2 SMNVEV (reference sequence). Between the trimmed V and J ends, which lost 3 bases and 2 bases, there was a span of 8 bases. For the CDR3, the DNA is TGTGCCAGCAGTTTCCCCGGAACCTACGAGCAGTACTTC. Translated: CASSFPGTYEQYF.

The CDR3 protein is CASTEGQIDQPQHF. DNA for the CDR3: TGTGCCAGTACCGAGGGACAGATAGATCAGCCCCAGCATTTT. This chain joins TRBV19 and TRBJ1-5; 7 bases line up with TRBD1. The V segment lost 7 bases and the J segment 5 bases; nucleotides outside the gene matches: 8. Germline V gene lookup returns CDR1 LNHDA and CDR2 SQIVND (reference sequence). The CDR3 sequence is 14 residues long.

The J gene is TRBJ1-2, the V gene TRBV28; D is possibly TRBD1 (6 bases). Germline-derived CDR1 and CDR2 are MDHEN and SYDVKM. This CDR3 has 17 residues. Between the trimmed V and J ends, which lost 5 bases and 0 bases, there was a span of 19 bases. The CDR3 DNA is TGTGCCAGCAGTCCTCCCCGGGGGGCGCGGTCTAACTATGGCTACACCTTC. Amino acids: CASSPPRGARSNYGYTF.